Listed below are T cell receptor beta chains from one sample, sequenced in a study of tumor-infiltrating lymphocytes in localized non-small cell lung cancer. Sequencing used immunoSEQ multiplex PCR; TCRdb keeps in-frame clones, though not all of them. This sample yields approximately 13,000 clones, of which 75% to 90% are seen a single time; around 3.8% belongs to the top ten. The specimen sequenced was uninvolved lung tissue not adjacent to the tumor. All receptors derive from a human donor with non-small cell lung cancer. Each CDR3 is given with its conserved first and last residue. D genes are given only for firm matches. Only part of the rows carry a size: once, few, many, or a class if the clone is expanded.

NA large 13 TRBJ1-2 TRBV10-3 TGTGCCATCAGTGAGACTGATAACTATGGCTACACCTTC CAISETDNYGYTF
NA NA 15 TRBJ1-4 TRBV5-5 TGTGCCAGCAGCTTGTGGGGCAGGGCTAATGAAAAACTGTTTTTT CASSLWGRANEKLFF
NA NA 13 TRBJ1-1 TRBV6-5 TGTGCCAGCATCACCCGGCCCGGAGCTGAAGCTTTCTTT CASITRPGAEAFF
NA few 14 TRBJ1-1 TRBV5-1 TGCGCCAGCAGCTTGGGAGGAACGAGCACTGAAGCTTTCTTT CASSLGGTSTEAFF
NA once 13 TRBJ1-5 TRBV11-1 TGTGCCAGCAGCTTACAGAACAATCAGCCCCAGCATTTT CASSLQNNQPQHF
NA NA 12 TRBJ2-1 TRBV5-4 TGTGCCAGCAGCTTGAACGACAATGAGCAGTTCTTC CASSLNDNEQFF
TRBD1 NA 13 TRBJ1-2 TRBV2 TGTGCCAGGTCCACAGGGGGAGGGGATGGCTACACCTTC CARSTGGGDGYTF
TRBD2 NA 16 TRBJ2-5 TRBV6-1 TGTGCCAGCAGTGAAGGTGGTAGCGGGAGGGCAGAGACCCAGTACTTC CASSEGGSGRAETQYF
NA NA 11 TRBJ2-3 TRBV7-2 TGTGCCAGCAGCCAATCAGATACGCAGTATTTT CASSQSDTQYF
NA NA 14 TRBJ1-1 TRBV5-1 TGCGCCAGCAGCTTACTAGAAAGGGACACTGAAGCTTTCTTT CASSLLERDTEAFF
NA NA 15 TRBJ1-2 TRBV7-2 TGTGCCAGCAGCCCGGGTCTCGCCCTCAACTATGGCTACACCTTC CASSPGLALNYGYTF
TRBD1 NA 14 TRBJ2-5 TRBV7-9 TGTGCCAGCAGCTTTGGGACAGGACAAGAGACCCAGTACTTC CASSFGTGQETQYF
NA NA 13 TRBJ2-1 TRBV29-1 TGCAGCGTTGGCTGGGTAACCTACAATGAGCAGTTCTTC CSVGWVTYNEQFF
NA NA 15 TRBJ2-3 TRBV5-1 TGCGCCAGCAGCTTGGTCGGCCGGGTCACAGATACGCAGTATTTT CASSLVGRVTDTQYF
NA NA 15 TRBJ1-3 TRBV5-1 TGCGCCAGCAGCCCGGAGGGTTTCTCTGGAAACACCATATATTTT CASSPEGFSGNTIYF
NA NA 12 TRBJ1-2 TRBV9 TGTGCCAGCAGGCCATCTGGAGGTGGCTACACCTTC CASRPSGGGYTF
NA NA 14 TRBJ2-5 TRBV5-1 TGCGCCAGCAGCCGGGAGCGGACCCAAGAGACCCAGTACTTC CASSRERTQETQYF
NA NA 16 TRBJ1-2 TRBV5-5 TGTGCCAGCAGCTTCACCCCTACACGGGCCAACTATGGCTACACCTTC CASSFTPTRANYGYTF
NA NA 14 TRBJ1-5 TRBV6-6 TGTGCCAGCAGTTATATGGACAGCAATCAGCCCCAGCATTTT CASSYMDSNQPQHF
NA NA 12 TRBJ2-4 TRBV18 TGTGCCAGCTCACTTCGGGAAGGCATTCAGTACTTC CASSLREGIQYF
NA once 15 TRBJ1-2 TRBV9 TGTGCCAGCAGCGTAGCGGCGGCAGGGGAGGGCGGCTACACCTTC CASSVAAAGEGGYTF
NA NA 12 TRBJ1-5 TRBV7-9 TGTGCCAGCAGCTTCTCTGACCAGCCCCAGCATTTT CASSFSDQPQHF
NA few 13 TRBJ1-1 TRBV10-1 TGCGCCAGCAGTGGGACAGCGGAAACTGAAGCTTTCTTT CASSGTAETEAFF
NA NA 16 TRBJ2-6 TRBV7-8 TGTGCCAGCAGCTTGCAAGGGGCCTCCGGGGCCAACGTCCTGACTTTC CASSLQGASGANVLTF
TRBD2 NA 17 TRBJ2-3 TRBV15 TGTGCCACCAGCAGAGATCTCACTAGCGGGAGTTCAGATACGCAGTATTTT CATSRDLTSGSSDTQYF
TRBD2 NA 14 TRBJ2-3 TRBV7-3 TGTGCCAGCAGCTACGCGGGAGTTGCAGATACGCAGTATTTT CASSYAGVADTQYF
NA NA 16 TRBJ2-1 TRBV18 TGTGCCAGCTCACCAGCGCACCCGAGCTCCTACAATGAGCAGTTCTTC CASSPAHPSSYNEQFF
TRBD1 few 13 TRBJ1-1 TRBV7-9 TGTGCCAGCAGCCAAGGGGGCTTTACTGAAGCTTTCTTT CASSQGGFTEAFF
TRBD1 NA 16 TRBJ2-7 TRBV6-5 TGTGCCAGCAGTTACTGGACCGGACAGGGAACCTACGAGCAGTACTTC CASSYWTGQGTYEQYF
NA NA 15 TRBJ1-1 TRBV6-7 TGTGCCAGCAGTTACTCGTGTGGAGGGGACACTGAAGCTTTCTTT CASSYSCGGDTEAFF
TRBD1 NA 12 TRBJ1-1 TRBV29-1 TGCAGCGTTCAGGGGGATGGCACTGAAGCTTTCTTT CSVQGDGTEAFF
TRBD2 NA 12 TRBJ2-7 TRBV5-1 TGCGCCAGCAGCGGGGAGGGGAACGAGCAGTACTTC CASSGEGNEQYF
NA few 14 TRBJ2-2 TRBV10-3 TGTGCCATCACCCAGACAGGGAACACCGGGGAGCTGTTTTTT CAITQTGNTGELFF
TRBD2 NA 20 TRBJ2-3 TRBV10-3 TGTGCCATCAGTGTATCGATGACAGAGAATCTAGCGGGAAATACAGATACGCAGTATTTT CAISVSMTENLAGNTDTQYF
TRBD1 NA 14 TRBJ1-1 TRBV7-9 TGTGCCAGCAGCCAGCAGGGGGCGAGCACTGAAGCTTTCTTT CASSQQGASTEAFF
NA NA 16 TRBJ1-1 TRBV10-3 TGTGCCATCAGTGGGTCGACAGGCGCGCGCTACACTGAAGCTTTCTTT CAISGSTGARYTEAFF
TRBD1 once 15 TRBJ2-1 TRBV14 TGTGCCAGCAGCCGAACTAACACAGGGGCCAATGAGCAGTTCTTC CASSRTNTGANEQFF
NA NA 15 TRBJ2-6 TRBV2 TGTGCCAGCAGTACTCATACCTCTGGGGCCAACGTCCTGACTTTC CASSTHTSGANVLTF
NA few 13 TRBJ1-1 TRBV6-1 TGTGCCAGCCCAGAATTGAGGGCTGGTGAAGCTTTCTTT CASPELRAGEAFF
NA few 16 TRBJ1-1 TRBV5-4 TGTGCCAGCAGCTTGGTCCCAGGGGCGCGGGTAACTGAAGCTTTCTTT CASSLVPGARVTEAFF
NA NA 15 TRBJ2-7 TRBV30 TGTGCCTGGAGTGCTGTCGGGAGTCTCGATTACGAGCAGTACTTC CAWSAVGSLDYEQYF
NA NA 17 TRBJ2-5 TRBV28 TGTGCCAGCAGTCCCACTTACAGGTTCTGGTACCAAGAGACCCAGTACTTC CASSPTYRFWYQETQYF
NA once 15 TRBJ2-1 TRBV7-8 TGTGCCAGCAGTCTCACAGGGGTCGGGGGGAGTGAGCAGTTCTTC CASSLTGVGGSEQFF
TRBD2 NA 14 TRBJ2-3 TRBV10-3 TGTGCCATCAGTGGCGGGGGTATCGCAGATACGCAGTATTTT CAISGGGIADTQYF
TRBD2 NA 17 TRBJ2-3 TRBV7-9 TGTGCCAGCAGCCAGACTAGCGGGGGGACTAGCACAGATACGCAGTATTTT CASSQTSGGTSTDTQYF
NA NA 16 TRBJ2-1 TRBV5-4 TGTGCCAGCAGCTTGGGGCGGGCCCGACCAGAAGGTGAGCAGTTCTTC CASSLGRARPEGEQFF
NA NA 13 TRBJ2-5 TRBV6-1 TGTGCCAGTCAGCAGGGGATTAGGGAGACCCAGTACTTC CASQQGIRETQYF
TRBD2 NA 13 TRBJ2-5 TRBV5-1 TGCGCCAGCAAGGCGGGAGTTATAGAGACCCAGTACTTC CASKAGVIETQYF
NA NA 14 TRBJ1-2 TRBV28 TGTGCCAGCAGTGCCGGGTGGGGGGGCGAAAGCTACACCTTC CASSAGWGGESYTF
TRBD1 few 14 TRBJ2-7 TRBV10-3 TGTGCCATCACCCCGGGACAGGGGGTCTACGAGCAGTACTTC CAITPGQGVYEQYF
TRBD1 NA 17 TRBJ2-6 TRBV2 TGTGCCAGCAGTGGGGGACAGGGAAGCTCTGGGGCCAACGTCCTGACTTTC CASSGGQGSSGANVLTF
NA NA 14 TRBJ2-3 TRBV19 TGTGCCAGTAGTAGAGGCGGAAGCACAGATACGCAGTATTTT CASSRGGSTDTQYF